A single TCR beta chain is shown here with its context. The sample originates from a study of T cell changes during pregnancy in multiple sclerosis. V dropped 5 bases and J dropped 1; count of bases not matched to a gene: 11. Germline CDR1 SGHTA, CDR2 FQGNSA. CDR3 size: 19 residues. Repertoires were generated with immunoSEQ multiplex PCR, while TCRdb's copy carries only in-frame clones and drops some. Here the sample spans tens of thousands of clones, under 95% being singletons. This sequence was found in a female donor with multiple sclerosis, enrolled in a pregnancy study. The chain carries TRBV7-2 and TRBJ2-7; 16 bases align to TRBD2. Sequencing was performed on CD4+ T cells from peripheral blood mononuclear cells, taken in the third trimester of pregnancy. Here the CDR3 DNA reads TGTGCCAGCAGCCCCGGGACTAGCGGGAGGGCAGGTCCATCCTACGAGCAGTACTTC. It encodes CASSPGTSGRAGPSYEQYF.